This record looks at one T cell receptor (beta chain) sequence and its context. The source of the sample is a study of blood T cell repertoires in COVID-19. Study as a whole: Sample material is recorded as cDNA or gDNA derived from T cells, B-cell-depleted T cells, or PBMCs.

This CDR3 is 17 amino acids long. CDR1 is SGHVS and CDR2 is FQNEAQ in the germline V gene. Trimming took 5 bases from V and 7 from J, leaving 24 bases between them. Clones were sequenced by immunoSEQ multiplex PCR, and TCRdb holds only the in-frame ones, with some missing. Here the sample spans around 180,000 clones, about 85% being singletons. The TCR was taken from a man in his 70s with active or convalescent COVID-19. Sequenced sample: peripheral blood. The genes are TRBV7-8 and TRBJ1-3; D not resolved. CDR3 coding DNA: TGTGCCAGCAGCCCTCTTTCAATAATGGCGGGGTTCAACACCATATATTTT. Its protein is CASSPLSIMAGFNTIYF. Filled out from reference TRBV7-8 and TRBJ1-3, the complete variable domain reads GAGVSQSPRYKVAKRGQDVALRCDPISGHVSLFWYQQALGQGPEFLTYFQNEAQLDKSGLPSDRFFAERPEGSVSTLKIQRTQQEDSAVYLCASSPLSIMAGFNTIYFGEGSWLTVV.